Following are 7 T cell receptor beta chains from one sample sequenced in a study of shared clonotypes between healthy human individuals. Repertoires were generated with immunoSEQ multiplex PCR, while TCRdb's copy carries only in-frame clones and drops some. The sample includes approximately 240,000 clones, under 80% of them seen just once. The sequenced material came from memory CD4+ T cells sorted from blood. The subset is: CD45RA-negative fraction. All receptors derive from a man between 25 and 39 years old in good health.

V and J are TRBV27 and TRBJ2-1; D gene ambiguous. The germline V gene encodes CDR1 MNHEY and CDR2 SMNVEV (reference sequence). The CDR3 loop spans 14 amino acids. V was cut by 1 base and J by 0 bases, with 4 bases left in between. CDR3: CASSLLFSYNEQFF. DNA of the CDR3: TGTGCCAGCAGTTTATTATTCTCCTACAATGAGCAGTTCTTC.

The table lists this clone with a few counts. This chain connects TRBV28 to TRBJ2-1; no reliable D call. This CDR3 is built from 14 residues. Trimming cost V 8 bases and J 2 bases, with 13 bases left between them. The V gene's germline CDR1 is MDHEN and CDR2 SYDVKM. CDR3 region: CASWRGLTYNEQFF. The CDR3 DNA sequence: TGTGCCAGCTGGAGAGGTCTCACCTACAATGAGCAGTTCTTC.

V is TRBV28 and J is TRBJ1-5, with a weak D call TRBD1 (5 bases). The V end was cut by 5 bases, the J end by 0 bases, with 14 bases between. This CDR3 region has 16 residues. Germline CDR1 MDHEN, CDR2 SYDVKM. The chain's CDR3 is CASSQDRPISNQPQHF. The CDR3 nucleotides read TGTGCCAGCAGTCAAGACAGACCTATTAGCAATCAGCCCCAGCATTTT.

The chain is built from TRBV19 and TRBJ1-2; D unresolved. The CDR3 extends over 11 amino acids. V was cut by 3 bases and J by 6 bases, with 5 bases left in between. Germline V gene lookup returns CDR1 LNHDA and CDR2 SQIVND (reference sequence). The CDR3 protein is CASSIVDGYTF. DNA for the CDR3: TGTGCCAGTAGTATTGTCGATGGCTACACCTTC.

The chain carries TRBV5-8 and TRBJ2-5; 8 bases are shared with TRBD2. The CDR3 extends over 14 amino acids. CDR1 SGHTS and CDR2 YDEGEE come from the germline V gene. The trim removed 1 base at V and 1 base at J, leaving 0 bases unmatched. The CDR3 spells CASSLTSGQETQYF. The CDR3, as DNA: TGTGCCAGCAGCTTGACTAGCGGCCAAGAGACCCAGTACTTC. Complete variable domain (other parts from reference TRBV5-8 and TRBJ2-5): EAGVTQSPTHLIKTRGQQATLRCSPISGHTSVYWYQQALGLGLQFLLWYDEGEERNRGNFPPRFSGRQFPNYSSELNVNALELEDSALYLCASSLTSGQETQYFGPGTRLLVL.

The rearrangement uses TRBV19 and TRBJ2-3; D perhaps matches TRBD1 (6 bases). V was pared by 3 bases and J by 6 bases, with 10 bases between. This CDR3 is 13 amino acids long. Germline lookup yields CDR1 LNHDA and CDR2 SQIVND (reference sequence). CDR3 sequence: CASSIPTGDTQYF. CDR3 nucleotides: TGTGCCAGTAGTATCCCCACAGGGGATACGCAGTATTTT.

The V and J genes are TRBV28 and TRBJ1-3; unclear D gene. V was shortened by 5 bases and J by 0 bases, with 14 bases between the two germline ends. The CDR3 totals 16 residues. Germline V gene lookup returns CDR1 MDHEN and CDR2 SYDVKM. CDR3 nucleotides: TGTGCCAGCAGTGTGACACCTATCTACTCTGGAAACACCATATATTTT. Amino acids: CASSVTPIYSGNTIYF.